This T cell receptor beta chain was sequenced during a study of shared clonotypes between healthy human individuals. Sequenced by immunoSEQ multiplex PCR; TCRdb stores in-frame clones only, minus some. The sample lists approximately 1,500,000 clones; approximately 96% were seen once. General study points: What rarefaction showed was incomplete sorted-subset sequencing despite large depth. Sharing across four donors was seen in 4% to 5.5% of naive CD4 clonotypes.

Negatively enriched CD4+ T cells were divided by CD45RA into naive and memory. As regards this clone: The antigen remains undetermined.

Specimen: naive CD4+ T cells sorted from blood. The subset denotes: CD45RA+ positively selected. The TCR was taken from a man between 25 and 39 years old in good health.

CDR3 DNA sequence: TGTGCCAGCAGCCCGGGGACGGCGAGGAGGGAGACCCAGTACTTC. This translates into CASSPGTARRETQYF. The chain carries TRBV5-6 and TRBJ2-5; D may be TRBD1 or TRBD2 (5 bases each). The CDR3 runs to 15 residues. The V gene lost 4 bases and the J gene lost 5 bases, with 18 bases spanning the gap. Germline lookup yields CDR1 SGHDT and CDR2 YYEEEE.